This is a list of T cell receptor beta chains from one sample in a study of T cells after yellow fever vaccination. Using its own MiXCR run on the 5' RACE reads, TCRdb lists one record per CDR3 protein. The repertoire holds around 250,000 distinct CDR3 sequences, about 7.1% seen once, with 0.65% to 0.9% in the top ten. Sequences were derived from CD4+ T cells sorted from PBMCs, sampled 15 days after the yellow fever booster vaccination. These receptors were collected from a man aged 25 to 40 who received the YFV17D yellow fever vaccine. Both conserved end residues are part of each CDR3. The D gene is left open where the match is weak. The size of a clone is reported for some rows only, either as once, few or many, or as a class for expanded clones.

j_call: TRBJ2-2; clone_size: few; v_call: TRBV19; d_call: TRBD2; cdr3_nt: TGTGCCAGTAGTATCCGGACTAGCGGCACCGGGGAGCTGTTTTTT; cdr3_aa: CASSIRTSGTGELFF
j_call: TRBJ2-3; clone_size: many; v_call: TRBV7-2; d_call: .; cdr3_nt: TGTGCCAGCAGCTTACAAGGAGGGGGCACGCAGTATTTT; cdr3_aa: CASSLQGGGTQYF
j_call: TRBJ1-3; clone_size: .; v_call: TRBV4-3; d_call: TRBD1; cdr3_nt: TGCGCCAGCAGCCAAACAGGGGGGACTGGAAACACCATATATTTT; cdr3_aa: CASSQTGGTGNTIYF
j_call: TRBJ2-3; clone_size: .; v_call: TRBV10-1; d_call: TRBD2; cdr3_nt: TGCGCCAGCAGTCGACTAGCGGACCCCACAGATACGCAGTATTTT; cdr3_aa: CASSRLADPTDTQYF
j_call: TRBJ2-3; clone_size: .; v_call: TRBV7-9; d_call: .; cdr3_nt: TGTGCCAGCAGCTTCGGACGCCTAGATACGCAGTATTTT; cdr3_aa: CASSFGRLDTQYF
j_call: TRBJ1-3; clone_size: few; v_call: TRBV19; d_call: .; cdr3_nt: TGTGCCAGTAGTTCCTGGGGACCGGGCTACTCTGGAAACACCATATATTTT; cdr3_aa: CASSSWGPGYSGNTIYF
j_call: TRBJ2-1; clone_size: many; v_call: TRBV7-8; d_call: .; cdr3_nt: TGTGCCAGCAGCCCACAAACAGGGCTCTCCTACAATGAGCAGTTCTTC; cdr3_aa: CASSPQTGLSYNEQFF
j_call: TRBJ2-4; clone_size: many; v_call: TRBV28; d_call: TRBD2; cdr3_nt: TGTGCCAGCAGGCCTACTAGCGGTCTAGCCAAAAACATTCAGTACTTC; cdr3_aa: CASRPTSGLAKNIQYF
j_call: TRBJ2-5; clone_size: few; v_call: TRBV27; d_call: TRBD2; cdr3_nt: TGTGCCAGCAGTTTACAGAGGCTCACTAGCGGGGTCCAAGAGACCCAGTACTTC; cdr3_aa: CASSLQRLTSGVQETQYF
j_call: TRBJ2-3; clone_size: few; v_call: TRBV19; d_call: TRBD2; cdr3_nt: TGTGCCAGTAGTACCACTAGCGGGCCCAGCACAGATACGCAGTATTTT; cdr3_aa: CASSTTSGPSTDTQYF
j_call: TRBJ1-1; clone_size: .; v_call: TRBV29-1; d_call: .; cdr3_nt: TGCAGCGTTGGGGGGGGGGCTGAAGCTTTCTTT; cdr3_aa: CSVGGGAEAFF
j_call: TRBJ2-1; clone_size: few; v_call: TRBV6-5; d_call: .; cdr3_nt: TGTGCCACCCGGGGGAATGCCAATGAGCAGTTCTTC; cdr3_aa: CATRGNANEQFF
j_call: TRBJ1-1; clone_size: few; v_call: TRBV27; d_call: .; cdr3_nt: TGTGCCAGCAGTTTATTACGCACAGGGCCCATGAACACTGAAGCTTTCTTT; cdr3_aa: CASSLLRTGPMNTEAFF
j_call: TRBJ2-1; clone_size: many; v_call: TRBV4-3; d_call: TRBD2; cdr3_nt: TGCGCCAGCAGCCAAGGTTCATGGACTAGCGGCAATGAGCAGTTCTTC; cdr3_aa: CASSQGSWTSGNEQFF
j_call: TRBJ2-5; clone_size: many; v_call: TRBV20-1; d_call: TRBD1; cdr3_nt: TGCAGTGCCCCTAGAGCCGGACAGGGGGAGACCCAGTACTTC; cdr3_aa: CSAPRAGQGETQYF
j_call: TRBJ2-3; clone_size: .; v_call: TRBV20-1; d_call: .; cdr3_nt: TGCAGTGCTAGAGATCCCTTGGCGGGGAGCACAGATACGCAGTATTTT; cdr3_aa: CSARDPLAGSTDTQYF
j_call: TRBJ2-1; clone_size: many; v_call: TRBV6-5; d_call: TRBD2; cdr3_nt: TGTGCCAGCAGAGCGGGAGGGGGTGAGCAGTTCTTC; cdr3_aa: CASRAGGGEQFF
j_call: TRBJ2-3; clone_size: many; v_call: TRBV5-5; d_call: .; cdr3_nt: TGTGCCAGCAGCTTGGGGCAGGTGGTAGATACGCAGTATTTT; cdr3_aa: CASSLGQVVDTQYF
j_call: TRBJ2-7; clone_size: few; v_call: TRBV5-1; d_call: TRBD1; cdr3_nt: TGCGCCAGCAGCTTACAGGGGGCCCCCTACGAGCAGTACTTC; cdr3_aa: CASSLQGAPYEQYF
j_call: TRBJ2-1; clone_size: .; v_call: TRBV29-1; d_call: .; cdr3_nt: TGCAGCGTTGAAGATCTTCTTGCGGGCCCAACCCCGAACAATGAGCAGTTCTTC; cdr3_aa: CSVEDLLAGPTPNNEQFF
j_call: TRBJ2-2; clone_size: few; v_call: TRBV12-3/TRBV12-4; d_call: TRBD2; cdr3_nt: TGTGCCAGCAGTTTGGCGGGAGGGCGCACCGGGGAGCTGTTTTTT; cdr3_aa: CASSLAGGRTGELFF
j_call: TRBJ2-1; clone_size: .; v_call: TRBV5-1; d_call: .; cdr3_nt: TGCGCCAGCAGCTCTGGACCCTCAGGGGGGTTCTACAATGAGCAGTTCTTC; cdr3_aa: CASSSGPSGGFYNEQFF
j_call: TRBJ1-2; clone_size: many; v_call: TRBV6-6; d_call: .; cdr3_nt: TGTGCCAGCAGTTACGAGCGCTATGGCTACACCTTC; cdr3_aa: CASSYERYGYTF
j_call: TRBJ2-5; clone_size: .; v_call: TRBV20-1; d_call: .; cdr3_nt: TGCAGTGCTAGTCCGGTCCAAGAGACCCAGTACTTC; cdr3_aa: CSASPVQETQYF
j_call: TRBJ2-3; clone_size: .; v_call: TRBV7-9; d_call: TRBD2; cdr3_nt: TGTGCCAGCAGCTTGGGAGCGGGAGTAGTGAATACGCAGTATTTT; cdr3_aa: CASSLGAGVVNTQYF
j_call: TRBJ1-2; clone_size: .; v_call: TRBV7-9; d_call: .; cdr3_nt: TGTGCCAGCAGCCCACGGTCGGAGGCCGAAGGCTACACCTTC; cdr3_aa: CASSPRSEAEGYTF
j_call: TRBJ2-2; clone_size: .; v_call: TRBV29-1; d_call: TRBD2; cdr3_nt: TGCAGCGTCAAAGGGACTAGGGGCACCGGGGAGCTGTTTTTT; cdr3_aa: CSVKGTRGTGELFF
j_call: TRBJ1-5; clone_size: .; v_call: TRBV30; d_call: .; cdr3_nt: TGTGCCTGGAGTGGAGGGGGTTCTCAGCCCCAGCATTTT; cdr3_aa: CAWSGGGSQPQHF
j_call: TRBJ2-7; clone_size: many; v_call: TRBV7-8; d_call: .; cdr3_nt: TGTGCCAGCAGCTTAAGGAGCCATCCTAACTACGAGCAGTACTTC; cdr3_aa: CASSLRSHPNYEQYF
j_call: TRBJ2-1; clone_size: many; v_call: TRBV7-6; d_call: TRBD2; cdr3_nt: TGTGCCAGCAGCTTTCTGACTAGCGGGAGTTTTGGTGAGCAGTTCTTC; cdr3_aa: CASSFLTSGSFGEQFF
j_call: TRBJ2-5; clone_size: .; v_call: TRBV10-3; d_call: .; cdr3_nt: TGTGCCATCAGTGAGTTCGGAGGAGAGACCCAGTACTTC; cdr3_aa: CAISEFGGETQYF
j_call: TRBJ1-1; clone_size: .; v_call: TRBV4-3; d_call: .; cdr3_nt: TGCGCCAGCAGCCAAGATACCCTCAGGGTAGGGGCTTTCTTT; cdr3_aa: CASSQDTLRVGAFF
j_call: TRBJ1-1; clone_size: .; v_call: TRBV29-1; d_call: .; cdr3_nt: TGCAGCGTTCAATTGAATCGAGGGACTGAAGCTTTCTTT; cdr3_aa: CSVQLNRGTEAFF
j_call: TRBJ1-2; clone_size: few; v_call: TRBV7-2; d_call: TRBD1; cdr3_nt: TGTGCCAGCAGCGACGGACAGGACTATGGCTACACCTTC; cdr3_aa: CASSDGQDYGYTF
j_call: TRBJ2-5; clone_size: few; v_call: TRBV7-8; d_call: .; cdr3_nt: TGTGCCAGCGCCCTACGCCGCGAGACCCAGTACTTC; cdr3_aa: CASALRRETQYF
j_call: TRBJ2-7; clone_size: .; v_call: TRBV6-1; d_call: TRBD2; cdr3_nt: TGTGCCAGCAGAGCGACTAGCGGGTACGAGCAGTACTTC; cdr3_aa: CASRATSGYEQYF
j_call: TRBJ2-1; clone_size: .; v_call: TRBV6-2/TRBV6-3; d_call: .; cdr3_nt: TGTGCCAGCAGTTACTTCGGCATTCAGGAGCAGTTCTTC; cdr3_aa: CASSYFGIQEQFF
j_call: TRBJ2-7; clone_size: many; v_call: TRBV7-9; d_call: .; cdr3_nt: TGTGCCAGCAGCTTCGACTTCTCCTACGAGCAGTACTTC; cdr3_aa: CASSFDFSYEQYF
j_call: TRBJ2-3; clone_size: many; v_call: TRBV20-1; d_call: .; cdr3_nt: TGCAGTGCTAGAGATTTCGGAAGCAGCACAGATACGCAGTATTTT; cdr3_aa: CSARDFGSSTDTQYF
j_call: TRBJ2-2; clone_size: many; v_call: TRBV10-2; d_call: .; cdr3_nt: TGCGCCAGCCGGCCGATAGCGGCTAACACCGGGGAGCTGTTTTTT; cdr3_aa: CASRPIAANTGELFF
j_call: TRBJ2-1; clone_size: few; v_call: TRBV5-5; d_call: TRBD2; cdr3_nt: TGTGCCAGCAGCTTGGGGGCTAGCGGAGGTTGGGATGAGCAGTTCTTC; cdr3_aa: CASSLGASGGWDEQFF
j_call: TRBJ2-2; clone_size: .; v_call: TRBV4-2; d_call: TRBD1; cdr3_nt: TGTGCCAGCAGGATTGAGGAGACAGGGAAAGCCGGGGAGCTGTTTTTT; cdr3_aa: CASRIEETGKAGELFF
j_call: TRBJ2-2; clone_size: many; v_call: TRBV29-1; d_call: .; cdr3_nt: TGCAGCGTTGTTGAGACTTCCGGGGAGCTGTTTTTT; cdr3_aa: CSVVETSGELFF
j_call: TRBJ2-5; clone_size: few; v_call: TRBV6-1; d_call: .; cdr3_nt: TGTGCCAGCAGTCGGACACTCCCAAAGACCCAGTACTTC; cdr3_aa: CASSRTLPKTQYF
j_call: TRBJ2-7; clone_size: many; v_call: TRBV29-1; d_call: TRBD1; cdr3_nt: TGCAGCGCGGGACAGGGAGACTACGAGCAGTACTTC; cdr3_aa: CSAGQGDYEQYF
j_call: TRBJ2-2; clone_size: .; v_call: TRBV5-1; d_call: .; cdr3_nt: TGCGCCAGCAGCGGGAACACCAACACCGGGGAGCTGTTTTTT; cdr3_aa: CASSGNTNTGELFF
j_call: TRBJ2-5; clone_size: few; v_call: TRBV28; d_call: TRBD1; cdr3_nt: TGTGCCAGCAGTGATACAGGGGGGAGGGAGACCCAGTACTTC; cdr3_aa: CASSDTGGRETQYF
j_call: TRBJ2-1; clone_size: few; v_call: TRBV5-1; d_call: .; cdr3_nt: TGCGCCAGCAGGGTGGGACTGAACAATGAGCAGTTCTTC; cdr3_aa: CASRVGLNNEQFF
j_call: TRBJ1-2; clone_size: many; v_call: TRBV4-2; d_call: .; cdr3_nt: TGTGCCAGCAGCCAAGGGGCAGGGGTGAGCTATGGCTACACCTTC; cdr3_aa: CASSQGAGVSYGYTF
j_call: TRBJ2-7; clone_size: few; v_call: TRBV5-1; d_call: TRBD2; cdr3_nt: TGCGCCAGCAGCGTTGCCGGGACACGACTAGCGGGAGCCCTCGAGCAGTACTTC; cdr3_aa: CASSVAGTRLAGALEQYF
j_call: TRBJ2-2; clone_size: .; v_call: TRBV19; d_call: .; cdr3_nt: TGTGCCAGTAGTACCCCGGACAGACGCACCGGGGAGCTGTTTTTT; cdr3_aa: CASSTPDRRTGELFF
j_call: TRBJ2-1; clone_size: many; v_call: TRBV5-1; d_call: .; cdr3_nt: TGCGCCAGCAGCCAGGACTTTTACAATGAGCAGTTCTTC; cdr3_aa: CASSQDFYNEQFF
j_call: TRBJ2-7; clone_size: many; v_call: TRBV29-1; d_call: TRBD2; cdr3_nt: TGCAGCGTTATTAGCGGGAGAAACTACGAGCAGTACTTC; cdr3_aa: CSVISGRNYEQYF
j_call: TRBJ2-3; clone_size: .; v_call: TRBV20-1; d_call: TRBD2; cdr3_nt: TGCAGCAAGCCGGGAGGGACATCAGATACGCAGTATTTT; cdr3_aa: CSKPGGTSDTQYF
j_call: TRBJ2-2; clone_size: few; v_call: TRBV12-3/TRBV12-4; d_call: TRBD1; cdr3_nt: TGTGCCAGCAGTCTTCGCCCCGGGACAGGGGGCTGGAGTCGAGCCGGGGAGCTGTTTTTT; cdr3_aa: CASSLRPGTGGWSRAGELFF
j_call: TRBJ2-7; clone_size: few; v_call: TRBV6-2/TRBV6-3; d_call: .; cdr3_nt: TGTGCCAGCAGGGGGGGTCACCGCTCGGAGCAGTACTTC; cdr3_aa: CASRGGHRSEQYF
j_call: TRBJ1-1; clone_size: few; v_call: TRBV19; d_call: .; cdr3_nt: TGTGCCAGTAGTTTGCGACAGAGAGATGAAGCTTTCTTT; cdr3_aa: CASSLRQRDEAFF